Described below is a single T cell receptor beta chain sequence and its context. The antigen is not known. These data belong to a study of T cell repertoires in cytomegalovirus infection. Study background: Use of recently identified HLA-C-restricted and well-studied HLA-B-restricted CMV epitopes was part of the study. Public TCR beta signatures marked donors with CMV infection and the matching HLA. Broader study findings: Clonotype analysis showed dominance of the ex vivo response by HLA-C-restricted CMV-specific TCR beta clonotypes. Individuals carrying CMV plus the relevant HLA were identified by cumulative frequency of public TCR beta families.

TCRdb re-analysed the reads in MiXCR, keeping a single row per CDR3 protein. The data show about 830,000 distinct CDR3 sequences, around a third seen once. The input for sequencing was cultured CD8+ T cells from PBMCs, taken from culture after CMV antigen stimulation. The origin of this receptor is a human donor in good health (CMV status not recorded). Some clones in this sample may be carry-over from other donors' samples.

CDR3 protein: CASQEGRAPYGYTF. For the CDR3, the DNA is TGTGCCTCTCAGGAGGGTAGGGCGCCCTATGGCTACACCTTC. The rearrangement links TRBV7-8 to TRBJ1-2; D is ambiguous. The CDR3 totals 14 residues. Germline CDR1 and CDR2: SGHVS and FQNEAQ. V was clipped by 11 bases and J by 4 bases, with 20 bases between them.